These T cell receptor beta chains were read from a single sample in a study of early T cells in non-severe SARS-CoV-2 infection. TCRdb reprocessed the 5' RACE reads via MiXCR and lists one record per CDR3 protein. This table holds about 11,000 distinct CDR3 sequences, over 4% found once. The sequenced material came from whole blood. The origin of the receptors is an adult who was a healthcare worker with PCR-confirmed SARS-CoV-2 infection or an uninfected control (not recorded which). The CDR3 runs from the conserved cysteine through the conserved F or W. Each record gives: clone size, V gene, J gene, D gene, CDR3 DNA, CDR3 protein. D genes are given only for firm matches. Clone size is shown for a subset of rows, as once, few, many or a class of expanded clone.

>many|TRBV19|TRBJ2-7|-
TGTGCCACCTCCAAAGTGGGGGACGGGTACGAGCAGTACTTC
CATSKVGDGYEQYF
>medium-sized|TRBV4-2|TRBJ1-4|TRBD1
TGTGCCAGCAGCCAAGATCCCGCAGGGGGCGCTTCCCTTAATGAAAAACTGTTTTTT
CASSQDPAGGASLNEKLFF
>few|TRBV12-5|TRBJ2-3|-
TGTGCTAGTGGTGAAGAAGGCACAGATACGCAGTATTTT
CASGEEGTDTQYF
>-|TRBV12-3/TRBV12-4|TRBJ2-7|TRBD1
TGTGCCAGCAGGGCCGACCGGACAGGGGACTACGAGCAGTACTTC
CASRADRTGDYEQYF
>-|TRBV12-3/TRBV12-4|TRBJ2-1|TRBD1
TGTGCCAGCAGTTTACCCGGGACAGGGAGATCCAATGAGCAGTTCTTC
CASSLPGTGRSNEQFF
>many|TRBV7-9|TRBJ2-1|-
TGTGCCAGCAGCTTAGCCGCGGATAGCTCCTACAATGAGCAGTTCTTC
CASSLAADSSYNEQFF
>many|TRBV19|TRBJ1-2|TRBD1
TGTGCCAGTACCCGGGACAGAACTAGGGGGGACTATGGCTACACCTTC
CASTRDRTRGDYGYTF
>many|TRBV19|TRBJ1-5|-
TGTGCCAGTAGTCTGGGGGATAGTGTCAATCAGCCCCAGCATTTT
CASSLGDSVNQPQHF
>many|TRBV5-1|TRBJ1-4|-
TGCGCCAGCAGCTTGGCCCCAGCAGCTAATGAAAAACTGTTTTTT
CASSLAPAANEKLFF
>many|TRBV12-3/TRBV12-4|TRBJ2-1|TRBD1
TGTGCCAGCAGTTGGACAGGGGACAATGAGCAGTTCTTC
CASSWTGDNEQFF
>many|TRBV2|TRBJ1-6|TRBD1
TGTGCCAGCAGCCCGACAGGGGAAGGTTCACCCCTCCACTTT
CASSPTGEGSPLHF
>many|TRBV7-2|TRBJ1-2|-
TGTGCCAGCAGCCCCCCCTTGGGCCTAAAGAACTATGGCTACACCTTC
CASSPPLGLKNYGYTF
>few|TRBV19|TRBJ1-2|TRBD1
TGTGCCAGTAGCCGAGGAGTGGGACAGGGCAATGGCTACACCTTC
CASSRGVGQGNGYTF
>medium-sized|TRBV5-4|TRBJ1-5|-
TGTGCCAGCAGCTTAGGAGGGGGAAGGGATCAGCCCCAGCATTTT
CASSLGGGRDQPQHF
>-|TRBV7-2|TRBJ2-3|TRBD2
TGTGCCAGCAGCTTAGTGGCGGGGGGACCGGTAGGTACGCAGTATTTT
CASSLVAGGPVGTQYF
>few|TRBV10-1|TRBJ1-5|-
TGCGCCAGCAGTGGGACAACTAATCAGCCCCAGCATTTT
CASSGTTNQPQHF
>many|TRBV7-9|TRBJ2-1|TRBD2
TGTGCCAGCAGCTTAGCGCCCCGCCTTTTGAGGGGGGGACTAGCCTACAATGAGCAGTTCTTC
CASSLAPRLLRGGLAYNEQFF
>many|TRBV19|TRBJ2-3|TRBD1
TGTGCCAGTAGTAAGACAGGGGATGGAGGAAAAGATACGCAGTATTTT
CASSKTGDGGKDTQYF
>-|TRBV7-8|TRBJ2-3|-
TGTGCCAGCAGCCCGGCGGTACGGAGTACGCAGTATTTT
CASSPAVRSTQYF
>few|TRBV6-2/TRBV6-3|TRBJ2-7|-
TGTGCCAGCAGTTTGCCGGGGATCACCTACGAGCAGTACTTC
CASSLPGITYEQYF
>medium-sized|TRBV12-3/TRBV12-4|TRBJ2-7|-
TGTGCCAGCGGTGCCGGGGCAGCCTACGAGCAGTACTTC
CASGAGAAYEQYF
>few|TRBV24-1|TRBJ2-1|TRBD2
TGTGCCACCAGTAATAGCGGGGATTACAATGAGCAGTTCTTC
CATSNSGDYNEQFF
>few|TRBV2|TRBJ1-2|-
TGTGCCAGCAGGCCCGACAGAGTAGATTATGGCTACACCTTC
CASRPDRVDYGYTF
>many|TRBV12-3/TRBV12-4|TRBJ1-2|TRBD1
TGTGCCAGCAGTTTCACACAGGGGAAGGGGGATGGCTACACCTTC
CASSFTQGKGDGYTF
>-|TRBV10-3|TRBJ1-5|TRBD1
TGTGCCATCAGTGAGGGGACAGTTCAGCCCCAGCATTTT
CAISEGTVQPQHF
>-|TRBV10-3|TRBJ1-2|-
TGTGCCATCGGGACGGACTATGGCTACACCTTC
CAIGTDYGYTF
>-|TRBV4-2|TRBJ1-1|-
TGTGCCAGCAGCCAAGATCTTGGCTTGGCGAGCACTGAAGCTTTCTTT
CASSQDLGLASTEAFF
>few|TRBV4-2|TRBJ2-1|-
TGTGCCAGCAGCCTTCGCCCGACGAGAGGCGCAAGCTCCTACAATGAGCAGTTCTTC
CASSLRPTRGASSYNEQFF
>many|TRBV11-2|TRBJ1-1|-
TGTGCCAGCAGCTTGTCTGGTCGAATGAACACTGAAGCTTTCTTT
CASSLSGRMNTEAFF
>few|TRBV7-2|TRBJ2-4|-
TGTGCCAGCAGCACCGTTTGGGCGGGGTGGGCCAAAAACATTCAGTACTTC
CASSTVWAGWAKNIQYF
>many|TRBV16|TRBJ2-7|-
TGTGCCAGCAGCCTGCTGGATAGCTCCTACGAGCAGTACTTC
CASSLLDSSYEQYF
>-|TRBV5-1|TRBJ2-1|TRBD2
TGCGCCAGCACCGGACTAGCGAACTACAATGAGCAGTTCTTC
CASTGLANYNEQFF
>medium-sized|TRBV7-2|TRBJ1-5|TRBD1
TGTGCCAGCAGCTCAAACTACAGGGGGAGTCAGCCCCAGCATTTT
CASSSNYRGSQPQHF
>many|TRBV29-1|TRBJ2-1|TRBD2
TGCAGCGTTGATCGAGCGGGGTCGAACAATGAGCAGTTCTTC
CSVDRAGSNNEQFF
>few|TRBV4-3|TRBJ2-2|-
TGCGCCAGCAGCCAAGCTTTCGACAGTAACACCGGGGAGCTGTTTTTT
CASSQAFDSNTGELFF
>many|TRBV2|TRBJ2-1|TRBD2
TGTGCCAGCAGACGCGCGAGCGGGACCTCCTACAATGAGCAGTTCTTC
CASRRASGTSYNEQFF
>many|TRBV6-2/TRBV6-3|TRBJ2-1|-
TGTGCCAGCAGTTACAGGGTTCATGAGCAGTTCTTC
CASSYRVHEQFF
>many|TRBV12-3/TRBV12-4|TRBJ2-3|TRBD1
TGTGCCAGCAGTCCCCGGACAGGGGCGGAGTATTTT
CASSPRTGAEYF
>-|TRBV20-1|TRBJ2-5|-
TGCAGTGCCAGACTGGGGGAGACCCAGTACTTC
CSARLGETQYF
>-|TRBV12-3/TRBV12-4|TRBJ1-2|TRBD1
TGTGCCAGCAGTTTAGCGGCAGGGGGCGCGGGTAGCTATGGCTACACCTTC
CASSLAAGGAGSYGYTF
>-|TRBV4-1|TRBJ2-7|-
TGCGCCAGCAGCCAGGGCAGGGCGACCTACGAGCAGTACTTC
CASSQGRATYEQYF
>many|TRBV4-1|TRBJ2-1|TRBD2
TGCGCCAGCAGCCAAGAAACTAGCGGGGGGCCTGAGCAGTTCTTC
CASSQETSGGPEQFF
>-|TRBV4-1|TRBJ2-7|-
TGCGCCAGCAGCGGCGGCGGCGGTTACGACGCCTACGAGCAGTACTTC
CASSGGGGYDAYEQYF
>medium-sized|TRBV7-8|TRBJ1-6|-
TGTGCCAGCAGCTTAGGGCCAAGTTCCTCCCTCCACTTT
CASSLGPSSSLHF
>-|TRBV12-3/TRBV12-4|TRBJ2-3|TRBD2
TGTGCCAGCACCCGCCGGACTAGCGGAAGCACAGATACGCAGTATTTT
CASTRRTSGSTDTQYF
>few|TRBV5-1|TRBJ2-1|-
TGCGCCAGCAGCTTGGCCCAGGTGCGATACAATGAGCAGTTCTTC
CASSLAQVRYNEQFF
>medium-sized|TRBV7-9|TRBJ1-5|-
TGTGCCAGCAGCTTCGATTTGGGCACAAATCAGCCCCAGCATTTT
CASSFDLGTNQPQHF
>many|TRBV5-1|TRBJ2-1|TRBD1
TGCGCCAGCAGCTTAGAAAGACAGGGGGTTATTAGTGAGCAGTTCTTC
CASSLERQGVISEQFF
>many|TRBV23-1|TRBJ2-7|TRBD1
TGCGCCAGCAGTCGATCAGGGGGCTCCTCCTACGAGCAGTACTTC
CASSRSGGSSYEQYF
>many|TRBV28|TRBJ1-5|-
TGTGCCAGCAGTTTAGACAGCAATCAGCCCCAGCATTTT
CASSLDSNQPQHF